One and the same sample provided the 28 T cell receptor beta chains below, sequenced in a study of beta chain features in type 1 diabetes. No antigen has been assigned to these receptors. Expressed TCRB transcripts got sequenced, as all isolated RNA was reverse transcribed. Sequenced by immunoSEQ multiplex PCR; TCRdb stores in-frame clones only, minus some. The data contain hundreds of thousands of clones, around 15% of them seen just once; the ten biggest clones take up approximately 0.042%. Broader study findings: Patients with Type 1 diabetes showed moderately but significantly shorter TCRB CDR3s in all four CD4+ subsets.

Sequences were obtained from naive CD4+ T cells from blood. The receptors were gathered from a man aged 18 to 29 with type 1 diabetes.

As for this clone: One end of the junction does not line up with germline, which may come from a read error. V usage is TRBV7-7 and J usage is TRBJ2-1; D gene uncertain. CDR1 is SSHAT, CDR2 FNYEAQ, per germline (reference sequence). The CDR3 length is 13 residues. CDR3 sequence (DNA): TGTGCTAGCAGCTTAGTCGGTGGAAATGAGCAGTTCTTC. Translating it yields CASSLVGGNEQFF.

This clone showed up just a few times. The chain employs TRBV11-2 and TRBJ2-3, with D unclear. The ends were cut back, 2 bases at V and 4 bases at J, with 7 bases in the middle. Germline V gene lookup returns CDR1 SGHAT and CDR2 FQNNGV. The CDR3 sequence is 13 residues long. The CDR3 sequence is CASSLQAADTQYF. CDR3 sequence (DNA): TGTGCCAGCAGCTTACAAGCAGCAGATACGCAGTATTTT.

In this sample, this clone turned up a few times. The chain uses TRBV30 and TRBJ1-5; the D gene is possibly TRBD1 (6 bases). The CDR3 has 13 residues. Deletions cut 6 bases from V and 5 bases from J, with 14 bases between. Germline V gives CDR1 GTSNPN, CDR2 SVGIG (reference sequence). DNA for the CDR3: TGTGCCTGTAGAACCTACAGGGATCAGCCCCAGCATTTT. Protein sequence: CACRTYRDQPQHF.

This clone was counted between two and nine times. J is TRBJ2-7 and V is TRBV28; weak D call: TRBD1 (5 bases). Deletions cut 3 bases from V and 5 bases from J, with 11 bases between. CDR3 length equals 13 residues. Germline V gene data show CDR1 as MDHEN and CDR2 as SYDVKM. As DNA, the CDR3 is TGTGCCAGCAGTTTGGGCAGGGCCGACGAGCAGTACTTC. It specifies CASSLGRADEQYF.

This clone was seen a handful of times. The chain couples TRBV5-6 to TRBJ1-1; perhaps TRBD1 as D (5 bases). CDR3 length equals 16 residues. Germline CDR1 SGHDT, CDR2 YYEEEE. The V gene lost 4 bases and the J gene lost 1 base, with 17 bases spanning the gap. Here the CDR3 DNA reads TGTGCCAGCAGCCCCTGGGGCTCCCACGCGAACACTGAAGCTTTCTTT. It encodes CASSPWGSHANTEAFF.

Comments on this clone: This sample also contains other DNA sequences that code for the same CDR3. The rearrangement joins TRBV30 to TRBJ2-1; D is possibly TRBD1 or TRBD2 (5 bases each). Germline V lookup: CDR1 GTSNPN, CDR2 SVGIG (reference sequence). The length of the CDR3 is 13 residues. The V and J ends lost 2 bases and 4 bases respectively, with 9 bases between them. The CDR3, as DNA: TGTGCCTGGAGTAAGGGGAGTTACAATGAGCAGTTCTTC. It specifies CAWSKGSYNEQFF.

In this sample, this clone turned up a few times. The chain joins TRBV5-1 to TRBJ1-1; tentative D call: TRBD1 (6 bases). Germline CDR1 reads SGHRS; CDR2 reads YFSETQ. V shed 3 bases and J shed 3 bases, with 15 bases lying between them. The CDR3 spans 15 residues. Written as DNA, the CDR3 is TGCGCCAGCAGCTCCGGACAGACAGTTGACACTGAAGCTTTCTTT. Encoded protein: CASSSGQTVDTEAFF.

This clone was observed a handful of times. J is TRBJ2-6 and V is TRBV30; no clear D. The CDR3 extends over 14 amino acids. V lost 6 bases and J lost 0, with 9 bases in between. The germline CDR1 and CDR2 sequences are GTSNPN and SVGIG (reference sequence). Written as DNA, the CDR3 is TGTGCCTGCCAAGCAGACTCTGGGGCCAACGTCCTGACTTTC. This encodes CACQADSGANVLTF.

The J gene is TRBJ2-5, the V gene TRBV7-8; D is possibly TRBD2 (6 bases). CDR3 length: 14 amino acids. V was shortened by 5 bases and J by 6 bases, with 16 bases between the two germline ends. The V gene's germline CDR1 is SGHVS and CDR2 FQNEAQ. The CDR3 sequence: CASSRAEGGQTQYF. The CDR3 bases are TGTGCCAGCAGCCGGGCGGAGGGTGGGCAGACCCAGTACTTC.

This clone was counted only a few times. V is TRBV6-5 and J is TRBJ1-1; D ambiguous. The V gene's germline CDR1 is MNHEY and CDR2 SVGAGI. Trimming removed 6 bases at V and 1 base at J, with 12 bases between. This CDR3 spans 14 amino acids. The CDR3 loop reads CASRQKNTNTEAFF. DNA of the CDR3: TGTGCCAGCAGACAGAAAAACACGAACACTGAAGCTTTCTTT.

This clone was found a few times. CDR3 loop: CASSRQGYEQYF. The CDR3 nucleotides are TGTGCCAGCAGCCGTCAGGGGTACGAGCAGTACTTC. This chain uses TRBV11-1 with TRBJ2-7; possible D gene TRBD1, 6 bases. Germline V CDR1 and CDR2: SGHAT, FQDESV (reference sequence). V lost 5 bases and J 4 bases, leaving 9 bases between the germline ends. This CDR3 spans 12 amino acids.

The sample holds a few counts of this clone. This chain uses TRBV27 with TRBJ2-7; D may be TRBD1 or TRBD2 (5 bases each). The CDR3 loop spans 16 amino acids. In germline, CDR1 is MNHEY, CDR2 SMNVEV (reference sequence). Trimming pared 1 base from V and 5 bases from J, leaving 18 bases between. CDR3 loop: CASSLWGNRRFDEQYF. CDR3 DNA: TGTGCCAGCAGTTTATGGGGGAACAGAAGGTTCGACGAGCAGTACTTC.

CDR3 bases: TGTGCCAGCAGTTTATCCCCCTTCCAGGGGTATAGCAATCAGCCCCAGCATTTT. Its translation: CASSLSPFQGYSNQPQHF. The chain employs TRBV28 and TRBJ1-5; D is perhaps TRBD1 (6 bases). The length of the CDR3 is 18 residues. V lost 1 base and J 0 bases, leaving 16 bases between the germline ends. CDR1 is MDHEN, CDR2 SYDVKM, per germline.

This clone was seen a handful of times. At the DNA level, this CDR3 is encoded by other sequences in the same sample as well. The gene calls are TRBV15 and TRBJ2-7; D not certain. The germline V gene has CDR1 LNHNV and CDR2 YYDKDF (reference sequence). V lost 1 base to trimming and J lost 3 bases, with 4 bases between them. CDR3 size: 12 residues. CDR3 coding DNA: TGTGCCACCAGCAGAGTAGGCTACGAGCAGTACTTC. Protein sequence: CATSRVGYEQYF.

This clone was seen only a few times. The V gene is TRBV2, the J gene TRBJ1-5; possible D gene TRBD1, 5 bases. The CDR3 sequence is 12 residues long. CDR1 SNHLY and CDR2 FYNNEI come from the germline V gene. The V end was cut by 6 bases, the J end by 5 bases, with 8 bases between. Here the CDR3 DNA reads TGTGCCAGCAGGGGGCTGTATCAGCCCCAGCATTTT. Its protein product is CASRGLYQPQHF.

This clone was found a few times. The chain carries TRBV11-2 and TRBJ2-5, with D perhaps assigned TRBD1 or TRBD2 (6 bases each). Trimming removed 7 bases from V and 5 bases from J, with 20 bases in between. The CDR3 totals 15 residues. Per the germline V gene, CDR1 is SGHAT and CDR2 is FQNNGV. CDR3 residues: CASTDASGARETQYF. The CDR3, as DNA: TGTGCCAGCACCGACGCATCGGGGGCGAGGGAGACCCAGTACTTC.

V is TRBV5-1 and J is TRBJ2-5, with TRBD2 matching over 12 bases. V gave up 3 bases and J gave up 4 bases; unmatched junction bases: 4. Germline assignment: CDR1 SGHRS and CDR2 YFSETQ. This CDR3 contains 15 residues. The CDR3 spells CASSSSTSGGETQYF. CDR3 bases: TGCGCCAGCAGCTCCTCGACTAGCGGGGGAGAGACCCAGTACTTC.

Only a few counts were recorded for this clone. J is TRBJ2-7 and V is TRBV7-2; D gene ambiguous. This CDR3 has 14 residues. In germline, CDR1 is SGHTA, CDR2 FQGNSA. V was trimmed by 1 base and J by 7 bases, leaving 14 bases between them. The CDR3 sequence: CASSLDPGYREQYF. CDR3 DNA sequence: TGTGCCAGCAGCTTAGACCCCGGCTATCGGGAGCAGTACTTC.

The V call is TRBV9, the J call TRBJ2-2, with D hard to call. The CDR3 extends over 15 amino acids. The V gene's germline CDR1 is SGDLS and CDR2 YYNGEE. Trimming pared 0 bases from V and 4 bases from J, leaving 10 bases between. CDR3 protein: CASSVASRATGELFF. The DNA of the CDR3 is TGTGCCAGCAGCGTAGCCTCAAGAGCCACCGGGGAGCTGTTTTTT.

V is TRBV11-2 and J is TRBJ2-5; no clear D gene. V was pared by 0 bases and J by 2 bases, with 7 bases between. Germline lookup yields CDR1 SGHAT and CDR2 FQNNGV. CDR3 length equals 14 residues. The CDR3 loop reads CASSLDWQQETQYF. The CDR3 DNA is TGTGCCAGCAGCTTAGATTGGCAGCAAGAGACCCAGTACTTC.

This chain joins TRBV7-2 and TRBJ2-7; D unclear. Trimming shortened V by 3 bases and J by 2 bases, and 8 bases separated the two germline ends. The CDR3 loop spans 13 amino acids. Germline-derived CDR1 and CDR2 are SGHTA and FQGNSA. DNA for the CDR3: TGTGCCAGCAGCTTTCAGGAACCCTACGAGCAGTACTTC. Protein product: CASSFQEPYEQYF.

This clone was seen a handful of times. This rearrangement joins TRBV7-3 to TRBJ2-1, with D perhaps assigned TRBD1 or TRBD2 (5 bases each). From germline, CDR1 is SGHTA and CDR2 FQGTGA. V was cut by 3 bases and J by 0 bases, with 12 bases left in between. This CDR3 comprises 16 residues. The CDR3 is CASSFTGARSYNEQFF. Here the CDR3 DNA reads TGTGCCAGCAGCTTTACCGGGGCGCGCTCCTACAATGAGCAGTTCTTC.

This clone was observed a handful of times. The rearrangement joins TRBV4-3 to TRBJ2-7; no definite D call. Trimming stripped 6 bases from V and 3 bases from J, with 12 bases between. The CDR3 contains 13 residues. Germline CDR1 reads LGHNA; CDR2 reads YSLEER. Here the CDR3 reads CASSKDIGYEQYF. CDR3 in DNA: TGCGCCAGCAGTAAGGATATTGGCTACGAGCAGTACTTC.

V is TRBV6-6 and J is TRBJ2-3; D is unresolved. This CDR3 comprises 14 residues. Trimming removed 0 bases at V and 0 bases at J, with 4 bases between. CDR1 and CDR2 (germline): MNHNY, SVGAGI (reference sequence). The CDR3 loop reads CASSYSSSTDTQYF. The CDR3 DNA sequence: TGTGCCAGCAGTTACTCGAGCAGCACAGATACGCAGTATTTT.

This clone has just a few counts. The V call is TRBV5-4, the J call TRBJ2-7; no firm D call. Germline V gene lookup returns CDR1 SGHNT and CDR2 YYREEE (reference sequence). The CDR3 runs 14 residues. The V end was cut by 4 bases, the J end by 2 bases, with 13 bases between. For the CDR3, the DNA is TGTGCCAGCAGCCGTCAGGTAGGGACCTACGAGCAGTACTTC. Its protein product is CASSRQVGTYEQYF.

This clone was recorded once. The rearrangement uses TRBV27 and TRBJ2-7, with D tentatively TRBD2 (6 bases). V was cut by 4 bases and J by 2 bases, with 12 bases left in between. From germline, CDR1 is MNHEY and CDR2 SMNVEV (reference sequence). The CDR3 spans 14 residues. In DNA form, the CDR3 reads TGTGCCAGCAGTTCCCGTCCGGGAGCCTACGAGCAGTACTTC. This codes for CASSSRPGAYEQYF.

This chain joins TRBV30 and TRBJ2-7; TRBD1 matches at 12 bases. Germline CDR1 and CDR2: GTSNPN and SVGIG (reference sequence). This CDR3 is built from 15 residues. With 1 base clipped from V and 4 bases from J, the junction kept 5 bases outside the gene matches. CDR3 DNA sequence: TGTGCCTGGAGTGAGGGACAGGGGGCGCGGTACGAGCAGTACTTC. This translates into CAWSEGQGARYEQYF. Supplemented by reference TRBV30 and TRBJ2-7, the full variable domain reads SQTIHQWPATLVQPVGSPLSLECTVEGTSNPNLYWYRQAAGRGLQLLFYSVGIGQISSEVPQNLSASRPQDRQFILSSKKLLLSDSGFYLCAWSEGQGARYEQYFGPGTRLTVT.

V usage is TRBV30 and J usage is TRBJ2-3; D is uncertain. V was trimmed by 4 bases and J by 4 bases, leaving 9 bases between them. Germline lookup yields CDR1 GTSNPN and CDR2 SVGIG (reference sequence). CDR3 size: 12 residues. The CDR3 loop reads CAWTELADTQYF. As DNA, the CDR3 is TGTGCCTGGACCGAGTTAGCAGATACGCAGTATTTT.